This TCR beta chain comes out of a study of cytomegalovirus exposure and HLA in healthy donors. The V gene's germline CDR1 is GTSNPN and CDR2 SVGIG (reference sequence). The ends were cut back, 6 bases at V and 0 bases at J, with 6 bases in the middle. This CDR3 spans 11 amino acids. PCR primers comprised 60 Vbeta and 13 Jbeta primers. Sequencing was performed with immunoSEQ multiplex PCR; in TCRdb, only in-frame clones are kept and a portion is missing. The sample lists 79,000 or so clones; 60% to 80% were seen once. The TCR originated in a middle-aged woman in good health and CMV-seropositive. The chain is built from TRBV30 and TRBJ2-7, with D hard to call. The sequenced sample was PBMCs. The CDR3 is CACAHSYEQYF. CDR3 nucleotide sequence: TGTGCCTGCGCACACTCCTACGAGCAGTACTTC.